The TCR beta chain described here comes from a study of cytomegalovirus exposure and HLA in healthy donors. Overall study results and limits: In vitro testing confirmed three CMV-associated chains as specific for CMV antigens. Accounts indicate the classifier identified cytomegalovirus status with strong specificity and sensitivity.

V was clipped by 5 bases and J by 5 bases; unmatched bases: 14. CDR1 SNHLY and CDR2 FYNNEI come from the germline V gene. CDR3 length: 16 residues. Assay: immunoSEQ multiplex PCR; the TCRdb copy retains only in-frame clones and omits some. The table has 90,000 to 130,000 clones, 70% to 85% seen once; the top ten hold about 3%. Regarding this clone: Its specificity is unknown.

This chain uses TRBV2 with TRBJ1-2; 7 bases map to TRBD1. Sequencing was done on a sample of PBMCs. The TCR originated in a woman aged 18-29 years in good health and CMV-seronegative. The chain's CDR3 is CASSKPTYRGRYGYTF. CDR3 coding DNA: TGTGCCAGCAGTAAACCAACCTACAGGGGAAGGTATGGCTACACCTTC. Full variable domain (missing parts from reference TRBV2 and TRBJ1-2): EPEVTQTPSHQVTQMGQEVILRCVPISNHLYFYWYRQILGQKVEFLVSFYNNEISEKSEIFDDQFSVERPDGSNFTLKIRSTKLEDSAMYFCASSKPTYRGRYGYTFGSGTRLTVV.